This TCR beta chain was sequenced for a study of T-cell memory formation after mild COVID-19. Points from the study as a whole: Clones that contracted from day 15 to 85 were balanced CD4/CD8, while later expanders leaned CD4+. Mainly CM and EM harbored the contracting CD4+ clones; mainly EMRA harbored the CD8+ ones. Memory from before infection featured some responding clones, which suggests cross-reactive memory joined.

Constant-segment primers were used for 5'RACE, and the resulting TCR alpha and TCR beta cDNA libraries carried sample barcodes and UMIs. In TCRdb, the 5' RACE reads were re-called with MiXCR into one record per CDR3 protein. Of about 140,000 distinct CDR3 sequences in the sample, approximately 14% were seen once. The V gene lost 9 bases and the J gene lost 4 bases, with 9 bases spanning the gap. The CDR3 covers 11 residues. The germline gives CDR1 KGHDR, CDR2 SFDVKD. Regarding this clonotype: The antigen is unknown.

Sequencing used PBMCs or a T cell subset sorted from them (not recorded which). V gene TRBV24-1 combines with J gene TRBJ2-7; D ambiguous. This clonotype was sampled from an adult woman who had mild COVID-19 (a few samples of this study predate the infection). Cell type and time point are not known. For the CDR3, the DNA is TGTGCCACCCACGACGGTTACGAGCAGTACTTC. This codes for CATHDGYEQYF.